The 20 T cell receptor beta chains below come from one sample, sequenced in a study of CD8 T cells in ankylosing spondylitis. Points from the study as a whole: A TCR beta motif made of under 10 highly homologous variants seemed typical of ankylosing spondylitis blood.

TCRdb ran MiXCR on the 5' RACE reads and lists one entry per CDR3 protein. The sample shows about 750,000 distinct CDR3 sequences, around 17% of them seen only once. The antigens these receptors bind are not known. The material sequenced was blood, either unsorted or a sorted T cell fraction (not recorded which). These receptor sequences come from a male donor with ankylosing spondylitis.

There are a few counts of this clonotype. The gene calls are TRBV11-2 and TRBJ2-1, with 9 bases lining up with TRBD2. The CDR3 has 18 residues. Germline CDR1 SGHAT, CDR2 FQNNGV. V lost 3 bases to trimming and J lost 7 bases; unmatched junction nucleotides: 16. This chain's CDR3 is CASSLKIVWREGRNEQFF. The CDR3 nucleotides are TGTGCCAGCAGCTTGAAGATTGTCTGGCGGGAGGGCCGTAATGAGCAGTTCTTC.

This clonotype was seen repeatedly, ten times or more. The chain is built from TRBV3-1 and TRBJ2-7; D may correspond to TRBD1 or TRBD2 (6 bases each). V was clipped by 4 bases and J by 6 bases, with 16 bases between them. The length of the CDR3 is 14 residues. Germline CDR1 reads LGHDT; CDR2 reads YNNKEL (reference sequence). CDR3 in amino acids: CASSPTGAGLEQYF. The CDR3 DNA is TGTGCCAGCAGCCCCACGGGGGCAGGCCTCGAGCAGTACTTC.

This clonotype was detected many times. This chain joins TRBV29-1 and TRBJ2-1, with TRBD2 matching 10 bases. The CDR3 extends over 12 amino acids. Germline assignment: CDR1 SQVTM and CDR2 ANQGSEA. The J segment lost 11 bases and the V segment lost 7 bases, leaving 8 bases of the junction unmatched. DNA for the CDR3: TGCAGCGCAGGCCTTAGCGGGAGGCAGCAGTTCTTC. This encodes CSAGLSGRQQFF.

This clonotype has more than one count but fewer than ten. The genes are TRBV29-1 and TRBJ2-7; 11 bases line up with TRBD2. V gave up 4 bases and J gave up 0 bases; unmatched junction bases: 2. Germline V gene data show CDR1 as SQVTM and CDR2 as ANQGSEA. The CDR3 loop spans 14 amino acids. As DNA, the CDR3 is TGCAGCGTTGGACTAGCGGGGTTCTCCTACGAGCAGTACTTC. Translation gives CSVGLAGFSYEQYF.

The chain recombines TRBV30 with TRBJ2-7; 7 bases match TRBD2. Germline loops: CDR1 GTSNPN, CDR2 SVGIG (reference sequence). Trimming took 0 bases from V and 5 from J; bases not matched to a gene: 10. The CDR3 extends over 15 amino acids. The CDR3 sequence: CAWSVIGTTANEQYF. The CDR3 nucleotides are TGTGCCTGGAGTGTCATCGGGACTACGGCCAACGAGCAGTACTTC.

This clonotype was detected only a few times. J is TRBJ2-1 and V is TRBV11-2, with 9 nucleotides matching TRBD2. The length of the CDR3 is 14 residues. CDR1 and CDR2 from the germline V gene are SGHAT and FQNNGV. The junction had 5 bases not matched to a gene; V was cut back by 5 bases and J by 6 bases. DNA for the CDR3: TGTGCCAGCAGCGCCGGACTAGCGCCCAATGAGCAGTTCTTC. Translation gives CASSAGLAPNEQFF.

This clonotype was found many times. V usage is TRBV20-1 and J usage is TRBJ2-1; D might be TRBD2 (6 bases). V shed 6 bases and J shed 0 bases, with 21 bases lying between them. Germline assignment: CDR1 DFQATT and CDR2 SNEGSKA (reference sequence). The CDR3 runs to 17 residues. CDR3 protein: CSALRDSLLSSYNEQFF. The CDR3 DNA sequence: TGCAGTGCATTGAGGGACTCGCTATTGAGCTCCTACAATGAGCAGTTCTTC.

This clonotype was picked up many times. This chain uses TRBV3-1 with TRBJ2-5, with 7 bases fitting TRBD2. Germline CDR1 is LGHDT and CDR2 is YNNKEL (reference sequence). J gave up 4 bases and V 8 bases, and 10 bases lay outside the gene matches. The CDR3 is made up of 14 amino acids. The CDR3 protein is CASRPGEGRETQYF. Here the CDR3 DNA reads TGTGCCAGCCGGCCCGGGGAGGGAAGAGAGACCCAGTACTTC.

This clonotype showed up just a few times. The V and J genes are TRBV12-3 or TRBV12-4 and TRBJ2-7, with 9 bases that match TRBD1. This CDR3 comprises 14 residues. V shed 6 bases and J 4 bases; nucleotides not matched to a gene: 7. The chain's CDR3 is CASRTGGGGYEQYF. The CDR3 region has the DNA TGTGCCAGCAGAACAGGGGGCGGGGGATACGAGCAGTACTTC.

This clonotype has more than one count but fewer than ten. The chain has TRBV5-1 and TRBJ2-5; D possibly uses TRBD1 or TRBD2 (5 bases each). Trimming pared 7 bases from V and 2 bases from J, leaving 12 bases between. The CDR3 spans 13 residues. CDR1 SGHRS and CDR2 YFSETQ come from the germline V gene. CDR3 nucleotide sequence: TGCGCCAGCTCCATTTGGGGGCAAGAGACCCAGTACTTC. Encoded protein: CASSIWGQETQYF.

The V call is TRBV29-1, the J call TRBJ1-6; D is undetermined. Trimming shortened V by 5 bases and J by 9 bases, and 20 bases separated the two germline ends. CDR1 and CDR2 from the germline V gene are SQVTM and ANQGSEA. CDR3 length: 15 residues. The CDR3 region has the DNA TGCAGCGTTATCGGGAGGGTCGGTTCTAGTTCACCCCTCCACTTT. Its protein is CSVIGRVGSSSPLHF.

The CDR3 sequence is CASSVAPGQPQHF. The DNA of the CDR3 is TGCGCCAGCAGCGTGGCCCCCGGTCAGCCCCAGCATTTT. The chain employs TRBV5-1 and TRBJ1-5; D is ambiguous. Between the trimmed V and J ends, which lost 4 bases and 6 bases, there was a span of 11 bases. The germline gives CDR1 SGHRS, CDR2 YFSETQ. The CDR3 has 13 amino acids. The full variable domain, in which reference TRBV5-1 and TRBJ1-5 provide the parts outside the CDR3, is KAGVTQTPRYLIKTRGQQVTLSCSPISGHRSVSWYQQTPGQGLQFLFEYFSETQRNKGNFPGRFSGRQFSNSRSEMNVSTLELGDSALYLCASSVAPGQPQHFGDGTRLSIL.

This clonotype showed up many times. The DNA for the CDR3 is TGTGCCAGCAGTACGGCCAGGGCCTACAATCAGCCCCAGCATTTT. Amino acids: CASSTARAYNQPQHF. The chain combines TRBV6-1 with TRBJ1-5; D possibly corresponds to TRBD1 (5 bases). Germline V CDR1 and CDR2: MNHNS, SASEGT. V gave up 5 bases and J gave up 3 bases, with 14 bases separating them. This CDR3 contains 15 residues.

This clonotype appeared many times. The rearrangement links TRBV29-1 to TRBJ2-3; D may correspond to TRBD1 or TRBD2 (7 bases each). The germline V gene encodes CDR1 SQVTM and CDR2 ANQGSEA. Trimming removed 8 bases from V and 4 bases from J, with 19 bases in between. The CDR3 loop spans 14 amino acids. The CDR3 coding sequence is TGCAGCTCCACAGGTGCAGGGGGGGCAGATACGCAGTATTTT. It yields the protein CSSTGAGGADTQYF.

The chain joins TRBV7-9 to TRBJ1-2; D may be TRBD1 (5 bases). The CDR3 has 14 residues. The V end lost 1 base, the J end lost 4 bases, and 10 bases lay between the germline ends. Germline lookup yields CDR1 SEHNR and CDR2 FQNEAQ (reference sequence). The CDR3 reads CASSLEQATYGYTF. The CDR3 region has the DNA TGTGCCAGCAGCTTAGAACAGGCTACCTATGGCTACACCTTC.

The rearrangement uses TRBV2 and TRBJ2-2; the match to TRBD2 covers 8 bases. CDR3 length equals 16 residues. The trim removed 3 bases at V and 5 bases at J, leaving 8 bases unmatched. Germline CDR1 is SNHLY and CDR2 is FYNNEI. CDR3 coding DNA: TGTGCCAGCAGTGAGCACGTTGGCGGGAGGACCGGGGAGCTGTTTTTT. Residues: CASSEHVGGRTGELFF.

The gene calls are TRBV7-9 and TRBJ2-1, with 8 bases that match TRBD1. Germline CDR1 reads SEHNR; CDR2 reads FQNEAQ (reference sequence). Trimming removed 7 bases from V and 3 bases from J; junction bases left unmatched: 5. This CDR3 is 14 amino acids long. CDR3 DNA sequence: TGTGCCAGCATCCCCACAGGGGGCTACAATGAGCAGTTCTTC. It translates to CASIPTGGYNEQFF.

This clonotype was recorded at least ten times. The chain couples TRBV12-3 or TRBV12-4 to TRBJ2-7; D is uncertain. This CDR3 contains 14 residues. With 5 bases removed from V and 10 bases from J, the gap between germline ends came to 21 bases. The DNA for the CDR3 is TGTGCCAGCAGTCTTGGGGTAACGATCGGACCACAGTACTTC. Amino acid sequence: CASSLGVTIGPQYF.

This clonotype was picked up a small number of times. The CDR3: CASSLGTYNTGELFF. CDR3 nucleotides: TGTGCCAGCAGCTTAGGGACATACAACACCGGGGAGCTGTTTTTT. V is TRBV11-2 and J is TRBJ2-2; weak D call: TRBD1 (5 bases). Trimming removed 1 base from V and 2 bases from J, with 8 bases in between. Germline values: CDR1 SGHAT, CDR2 FQNNGV. The CDR3 extends over 15 amino acids.

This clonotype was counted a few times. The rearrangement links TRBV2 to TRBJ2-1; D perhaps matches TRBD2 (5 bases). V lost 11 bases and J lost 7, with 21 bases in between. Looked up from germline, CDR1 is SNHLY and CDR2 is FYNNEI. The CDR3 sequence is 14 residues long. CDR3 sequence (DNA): TGTGCCGGTACGGTCCAACTAGTCAGGAATGAGCAGTTCTTC. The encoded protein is CAGTVQLVRNEQFF.